These 10 T cell receptor beta chains were sequenced from one sample in a study of regulatory T cells in long-lasting Graves disease. Arm-PCR of CDR3 regions and iRepertoire HTBI primers were the basis on which TCR beta libraries were built. TCRdb re-derived calls from the multiplex PCR reads in MiXCR, one entry per CDR3 protein. This table has around 250,000 distinct CDR3 sequences, over 20% appearing once. Time point here: newly diagnosed GD, antithyroid drugs for less than 3 months. PBMC-extracted RNA yielded the TCR library. The input for sequencing was peripheral blood mononuclear cells (PBMCs), taken at new diagnosis, from a patient treated with antithyroid drugs. The source is a female donor with Graves disease.

Written as DNA, the CDR3 is TGCGCCAGCAGCCAAGCCAACTTAGGACTAGCGGGGGGCAATGAGCAGTTCTTC. Translating gives CASSQANLGLAGGNEQFF. V is TRBV4-3 and J is TRBJ2-1; 14 bases agree with TRBD2. This CDR3 is built from 18 residues. Germline lookup yields CDR1 LGHNA and CDR2 YSLEER. V lost 1 base to trimming and J lost 6 bases; unmatched junction nucleotides: 8.

This clonotype was detected a few times. The CDR3 DNA reads TGTGCCAGCTCACCTTATCTCGGGGGCTGGGACACTGAAGCTTTCTTT. Its protein product is CASSPYLGGWDTEAFF. The chain uses TRBV18 and TRBJ1-1, with a possible D match to TRBD1 (6 bases). The length of the CDR3 is 16 residues. Germline CDR1 and CDR2: KGHSH and LQKENI. V was clipped by 3 bases and J by 3 bases, with 17 bases between them.

Comment on this clonotype: Relative to the germline gene, one junction end is altered; a read error may explain this. V usage is TRBV29-1 and J usage is TRBJ1-4; D remains ambiguous. The length of the CDR3 is 13 residues. CDR1 SQVTM and CDR2 ANQGSEA come from the germline V gene. In DNA form, the CDR3 reads TGCAGCGTTGATCACGGGCAGAGTGAAAGACTGTTTTTT. Amino acids: CSVDHGQSERLFF.

This clonotype appeared many times. The chain couples TRBV5-5 to TRBJ1-5; D gene ambiguous. CDR3 size: 15 residues. Germline lookup yields CDR1 SGHKS and CDR2 YYEKEE (reference sequence). The V end was cut by 4 bases, the J end by 2 bases, with 13 bases between. DNA of the CDR3: TGTGCCAGCAGCCTAATCGACTCTCGCAATCAGCCCCAGCATTTT. Encoded protein: CASSLIDSRNQPQHF.

The chain combines TRBV5-1 with TRBJ1-2; 11 nucleotides agree with TRBD1. The CDR3 extends over 16 amino acids. The germline CDR1 and CDR2 sequences are SGHRS and YFSETQ. The J segment lost 7 bases and the V segment lost 0 bases, leaving 8 bases of the junction unmatched. The CDR3 sequence: CASSLASGQGEAGYTF. DNA for the CDR3: TGCGCCAGCAGCTTGGCCTCGGGACAGGGGGAGGCTGGCTACACCTTC.

CDR3 nucleotide sequence: TGTGCCAGCAGCCCCGAACAGGGGGCGGGTGGCTACACCTTC. This codes for CASSPEQGAGGYTF. The V call is TRBV3-1, the J call TRBJ1-2; 9 bases agree with TRBD1. Germline CDR1 is LGHDT and CDR2 is YNNKEL (reference sequence). CDR3 length: 14 residues. V shed 4 bases and J 7 bases; nucleotides not matched to a gene: 7.

The chain uses TRBV4-3 and TRBJ2-1; D unresolved. Germline CDR1 is LGHNA and CDR2 is YSLEER. The CDR3 contains 16 residues. V was trimmed by 0 bases and J by 6 bases, leaving 15 bases between them. CDR3 sequence reads: CASSQDDAIPINEQFF. The DNA of the CDR3 is TGCGCCAGCAGCCAAGACGATGCAATACCGATCAATGAGCAGTTCTTC.

Ten or more counts support this clonotype. The V call is TRBV19, the J call TRBJ1-1; no clear D gene. CDR1 is LNHDA, CDR2 SQIVND, per germline (reference sequence). The CDR3 is made up of 11 amino acids. Trimming removed 7 bases at V and 4 bases at J, with 7 bases between. CDR3 residues: CASIRFTEAFF. CDR3 nucleotide sequence: TGTGCCAGTATCCGGTTCACTGAAGCTTTCTTT.

This clonotype was seen at least ten times. The chain links TRBV5-1 to TRBJ2-3; tentatively, D is TRBD1 (6 bases). Germline CDR1 SGHRS, CDR2 YFSETQ. Trimming pared 0 bases from V and 5 bases from J, leaving 13 bases between. The CDR3 is 15 amino acids. This chain's CDR3 is CASSLEAGVIDTQYF. CDR3 nucleotides: TGCGCCAGCAGCTTGGAGGCAGGGGTCATAGATACGCAGTATTTT.

This clonotype was observed a handful of times. V usage is TRBV25-1 and J usage is TRBJ2-7, with 7 nucleotides matching TRBD2. Germline V CDR1 and CDR2: MGHDK, SYGVNS. The ends lost 7 bases at V and 2 bases at J; junction bases unmatched: 5. The CDR3 runs to 13 residues. CDR3 sequence: CASTSGATYEQYF. CDR3 sequence (DNA): TGTGCCAGCACTAGCGGAGCCACCTACGAGCAGTACTTC.